This TCR beta chain was identified in a study of blood T cell repertoires in COVID-19. Across the study: Sites across the United States, Italy and Spain contributed samples from acute and convalescent COVID-19. T cells, B-cell-depleted T cells, or PBMCs provided the cDNA or gDNA that served as material.

Cohorts were determined from participant-reported clinical history. Clones were sequenced by immunoSEQ multiplex PCR, and TCRdb holds only the in-frame ones, with some missing. Of fewer than 350,000 clones in the sample, roughly 85% are singletons; the top ten hold roughly 4%. With V trimmed by 7 bases and J by 6 bases, 6 bases remained unmatched. Germline V gene sequence: CDR1 MDHEN, CDR2 SYDVKM. This CDR3 has 14 residues. Sequencing was carried out using PBMCs or T cells enriched from blood (not recorded which). This TCR was recovered from a woman aged 40 to 50 with acute COVID-19. This sequence joins TRBV28 and TRBJ2-7; 13 nucleotides agree with TRBD2. The CDR3 loop is CASNTSGREVEQYF. The CDR3 coding sequence is TGTGCCAGCAATACTAGCGGGAGGGAGGTCGAGCAGTACTTC. Full variable domain (remainder filled in from reference TRBV28 and TRBJ2-7): DVKVTQSSRYLVKRTGEKVFLECVQDMDHENMFWYRQDPGLGLRLIYFSYDVKMKEKGDIPEGYSVSREKKERFSLILESASTNQTSMYLCASNTSGREVEQYFGPGTRLTVT.